The TCR beta chain described here comes from a study of T cell repertoires in cytomegalovirus infection. Study at large: Both CMV infection and a matching HLA type were indicated by public TCR beta signatures.

This clonotype came up a few times. TCRdb redid the calling of the reads with MiXCR, one entry per CDR3 protein. Of a few hundred thousand distinct CDR3 sequences detected, about 18% appear once; the ten largest clones hold around 43%. Germline values: CDR1 SEHNR, CDR2 FQNEAQ (reference sequence). The CDR3 consists of 14 residues. V lost 0 bases to trimming and J lost 7 bases, with 10 bases between them. This TCR came from a human donor in good health (CMV status not recorded). Some clones in this sample may be carry-over from other donors' samples. This chain uses TRBV7-9 with TRBJ2-1, with D tentatively TRBD2 (5 bases). The sequenced material came from CD8+ T cells from PBMCs. CDR3 sequence reads: CASSLATTWNEQFF. The CDR3 DNA reads as TGTGCCAGCAGCTTAGCGACTACTTGGAATGAGCAGTTCTTC.